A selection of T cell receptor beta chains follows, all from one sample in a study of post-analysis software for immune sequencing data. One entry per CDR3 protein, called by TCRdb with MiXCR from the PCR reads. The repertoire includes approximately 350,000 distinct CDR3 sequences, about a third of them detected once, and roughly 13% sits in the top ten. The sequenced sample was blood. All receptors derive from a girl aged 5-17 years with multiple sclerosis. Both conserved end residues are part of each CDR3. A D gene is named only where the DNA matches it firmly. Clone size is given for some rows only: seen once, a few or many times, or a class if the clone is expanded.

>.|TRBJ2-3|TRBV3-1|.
CASRPTVRSTDTQYF
TGTGCCAGCAGACCGACAGTTCGTAGCACAGATACGCAGTATTTT
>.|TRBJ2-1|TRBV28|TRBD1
CASTTGQGRGNEQFF
TGTGCCAGCACCACGGGACAGGGTCGAGGGAATGAGCAGTTCTTC
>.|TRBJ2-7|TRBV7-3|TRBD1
CASSFGTDLYEQYF
TGTGCCAGCAGCTTTGGGACAGACCTGTACGAGCAGTACTTC
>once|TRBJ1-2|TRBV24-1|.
CAASDGQDRGYTF
TGTGCCGCCAGTGATGGCCAAGATAGGGGCTACACCTTC
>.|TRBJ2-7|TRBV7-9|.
CASSSFRDGAYEQYF
TGTGCCAGCAGCTCCTTTCGGGACGGAGCCTACGAGCAGTACTTC
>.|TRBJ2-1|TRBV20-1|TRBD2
CSARRGVYNEQFF
TGCAGTGCTAGGCGGGGGGTTTACAATGAGCAGTTCTTC
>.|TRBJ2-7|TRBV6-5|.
CASSYSGQAHYEQYF
TGTGCCAGCAGTTACTCGGGGCAGGCCCACTACGAGCAGTACTTC
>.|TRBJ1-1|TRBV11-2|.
CASSLLIDGLNTEAFF
TGTGCCAGCAGCCTGTTGATCGACGGACTCAACACTGAAGCTTTCTTT
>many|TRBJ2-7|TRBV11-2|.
CASSLRESSYEQYF
TGTGCCAGCAGCTTGAGGGAGAGCTCCTACGAGCAGTACTTC
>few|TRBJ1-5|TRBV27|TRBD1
CASSRRTGGMSQPQHF
TGTGCCAGCAGTCGGCGGACAGGGGGCATGAGTCAGCCCCAGCATTTT
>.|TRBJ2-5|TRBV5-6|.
CASRLGGGVNEQYF
TGTGCCAGCAGATTGGGGGGTGGAGTCAATGAGCAGTACTTC
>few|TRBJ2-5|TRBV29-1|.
CSVNGMWETQYF
TGCAGCGTTAACGGGATGTGGGAGACCCAGTACTTC
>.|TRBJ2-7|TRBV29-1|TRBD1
CSVTTGTYEQYF
TGCAGCGTTACGACAGGGACCTACGAGCAGTACTTC
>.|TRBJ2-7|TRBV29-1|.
CSVSRSSYEQYF
TGCAGCGTTTCTCGAAGCTCCTACGAGCAGTACTTC
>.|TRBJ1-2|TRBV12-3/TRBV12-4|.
CASSSSGGGPDYGYTF
TGTGCCAGCAGTTCCTCGGGCGGCGGACCGGACTATGGCTACACCTTC
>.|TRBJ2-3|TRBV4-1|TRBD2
CASSQRGRLAGPDTQYF
TGCGCCAGCAGCCAGAGGGGCCGACTAGCGGGACCCGATACGCAGTATTTT
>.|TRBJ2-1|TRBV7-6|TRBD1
CASSLIIRQGANYNEQFF
TGTGCCAGCAGCTTAATAATTAGGCAGGGGGCGAACTACAATGAGCAGTTCTTC
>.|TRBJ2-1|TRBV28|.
CASSPFGHPRNEQFF
TGTGCCAGCAGCCCATTCGGACATCCTAGGAATGAGCAGTTCTTC
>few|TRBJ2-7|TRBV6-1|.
CASSSYSSYEQYF
TGTGCCAGCAGCAGCTATAGCTCCTACGAGCAGTACTTC
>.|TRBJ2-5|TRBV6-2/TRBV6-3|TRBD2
CASNNRVAGGEETQYF
TGTGCCAGCAATAACCGTGTAGCGGGGGGAGAGGAGACCCAGTACTTC
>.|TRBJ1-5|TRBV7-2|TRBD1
CASSSTTGANQPQHF
TGTGCCAGCAGCTCCACGACAGGGGCTAATCAGCCCCAGCATTTT
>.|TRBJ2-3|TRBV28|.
CASSLTDTDTQYF
TGTGCCAGCAGTTTGACAGACACAGATACGCAGTATTTT
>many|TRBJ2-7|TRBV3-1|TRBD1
CASSPGQGTGSAYF
TGTGCCAGCAGCCCAGGACAGGGAACCGGCTCGGCGTACTTC
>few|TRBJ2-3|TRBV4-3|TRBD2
CASSQGLAGFDTQYF
TGCGCCAGCAGCCAGGGACTAGCGGGGTTTGATACGCAGTATTTT
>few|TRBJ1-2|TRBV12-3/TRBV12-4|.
CASSPQWGLDYGYTF
TGTGCCAGCAGTCCCCAGTGGGGGCTGGACTATGGCTACACCTTC
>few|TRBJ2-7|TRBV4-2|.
CASSQAQDYEQYF
TGTGCCAGCAGCCAAGCCCAAGACTACGAGCAGTACTTC
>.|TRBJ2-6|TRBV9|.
CASSVVGSGANVLTF
TGTGCCAGCAGCGTAGTAGGGTCTGGGGCCAACGTCCTGACTTTC
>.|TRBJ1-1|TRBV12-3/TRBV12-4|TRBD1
CASRPDRGLGTEAFF
TGTGCCAGCAGGCCCGACAGGGGGCTAGGCACTGAAGCTTTCTTT